The 29 T cell receptor beta chains in this list originate from one sample, sequenced in a study of patients and donors after allogeneic stem cell transplantation. TCRdb reanalysed the RT-PCR reads using MiXCR and keeps one entry per CDR3 protein. The sample lists fewer than 500,000 distinct CDR3 sequences; under 20% were seen once. Input material: blood, either unsorted or a sorted T cell fraction (not recorded which). The source of these receptors is a human donor who was either an allogeneic HSCT recipient or a stem cell or donor lymphocyte infusion donor (not recorded which). It is not recorded whose cells these are; they may come from a transplant donor.

This clonotype was seen more than once but under ten times. The chain joins TRBV7-9 to TRBJ1-1, with D uncertain. Germline CDR1 SEHNR, CDR2 FQNEAQ (reference sequence). V was shortened by 3 bases and J by 9 bases, with 11 bases between the two germline ends. This CDR3 spans 12 amino acids. CDR3 nucleotide sequence: TGTGCCAGCAGCTTCAACCCCATCAAAGCTTTCTTT. Its translation: CASSFNPIKAFF.

The chain couples TRBV7-6 to TRBJ2-7; TRBD1 aligns across 8 bases. Germline CDR1 reads SGHVS; CDR2 reads FNYEAQ. This CDR3 contains 11 residues. J lost 6 bases, V lost 8 bases, and 3 bases had no gene match. The CDR3 coding sequence is TGTGCCAGCGGGACAGGCTCCGAGCAGTACTTC. Amino acid sequence: CASGTGSEQYF.

This clonotype has ten or more counts. The gene calls are TRBV12-3 or TRBV12-4 and TRBJ1-2, with 7 bases matching TRBD1. Unmatched junction bases numbered 13, after V lost 2 bases and J lost 10 bases. The CDR3 totals 15 residues. The CDR3 spells CASSLRGRDRGDYTF. DNA of the CDR3: TGTGCCAGCAGTTTAAGGGGCCGGGACAGAGGGGACTACACCTTC.

The V and J genes are TRBV20-1 and TRBJ2-3; D may be TRBD2 (5 bases). V was pared by 1 base and J by 6 bases, with 17 bases between. CDR3 length: 15 residues. Germline CDR1 is DFQATT and CDR2 is SNEGSKA (reference sequence). CDR3 nucleotide sequence: TGCAGTGCTAGAGTGTTTGAAGAGGGTTCTGATACGCAGTATTTT. Translation gives CSARVFEEGSDTQYF.

This chain uses TRBV4-3 with TRBJ2-6, with D possibly being TRBD1 (5 bases). Per germline, CDR1 LGHNA and CDR2 YSLEER. Trimming left V 2 bases short and J 3 bases short, with 11 bases between. This CDR3 region has 16 residues. CDR3 loop: CASSQRQRHGANVLTF. For the CDR3, the DNA is TGCGCCAGCAGCCAACGACAGCGTCATGGGGCCAACGTCCTGACTTTC.

This clonotype was detected a few times. The V and J genes are TRBV6-1 and TRBJ2-3; TRBD1 agrees at 11 bases. CDR3 length equals 16 residues. Germline trimming cut 1 base from V and 5 bases from J; bases unmatched to any gene: 5. Germline CDR1 reads MNHNS; CDR2 reads SASEGT. The CDR3 DNA sequence: TGTGCCAGCAGTGAAGGGACAGGGGGCTTGGGAGATACGCAGTATTTT. It translates to CASSEGTGGLGDTQYF.

This chain links TRBV19 with TRBJ1-5; D is unresolved. The CDR3 has 13 amino acids. The V end lost 3 bases, the J end lost 4 bases, and 7 bases lay between the germline ends. Germline lookup yields CDR1 LNHDA and CDR2 SQIVND (reference sequence). The CDR3 loop reads CASSIWGNQPQHF. CDR3 DNA sequence: TGTGCCAGTAGTATCTGGGGTAATCAGCCCCAGCATTTT.

The chain joins TRBV20-1 to TRBJ2-1; D possibly corresponds to TRBD1 (5 bases). CDR1 DFQATT and CDR2 SNEGSKA come from the germline V gene (reference sequence). Trimming left V 3 bases short and J 6 bases short, with 12 bases between. This CDR3 spans 13 amino acids. CDR3 nucleotides: TGCAGTGCTAGCTTCGACAGTGGCAATGAGCAGTTCTTC. Its protein is CSASFDSGNEQFF.

The CDR3 DNA reads TGCAGTGCTAGACGTCCCAGGGGGATTGACAATCAGCCCCAGCATTTT. Its translation: CSARRPRGIDNQPQHF. The J gene is TRBJ1-5, the V gene TRBV20-1, with 7 nucleotides matching TRBD1. Germline CDR1 and CDR2: DFQATT and SNEGSKA (reference sequence). V lost 2 bases and J lost 3; bases outside the gene matches: 10. The CDR3 runs to 16 residues.

This clonotype was counted at least ten times. The chain has TRBV12-3 or TRBV12-4 and TRBJ2-5; D is tentatively TRBD1 or TRBD2 (5 bases each). V lost 6 bases and J 0 bases, leaving 11 bases between the germline ends. The CDR3 spans 14 residues. The CDR3, as DNA: TGTGCCAGCAGGTGGGACGGCTACCAAGAGACCCAGTACTTC. This translates into CASRWDGYQETQYF.

This clonotype was seen more than once but under ten times. The rearrangement uses TRBV5-1 and TRBJ2-3; 9 nucleotides align to TRBD2. V lost 0 bases to trimming and J lost 0 bases; unmatched junction nucleotides: 2. Germline V lookup: CDR1 SGHRS, CDR2 YFSETQ. The CDR3 consists of 16 residues. CDR3 nucleotides: TGCGCCAGCAGCTTGGCTGGGACTAGCAGCACAGATACGCAGTATTTT. Its protein is CASSLAGTSSTDTQYF.

This clonotype was found a few times. V is TRBV6-5 and J is TRBJ1-4; D remains unclear. CDR3 length: 17 residues. V lost 2 bases and J lost 4, with 17 bases in between. Looked up from germline, CDR1 is MNHEY and CDR2 is SVGAGI. In nucleotides, the CDR3 is TGTGCCAGCAGTTACCGGACCCCACGGAGGAATAATGAAAAACTGTTTTTT. Translated: CASSYRTPRRNNEKLFF.

The sample holds a few counts of this clonotype. The chain links TRBV29-1 to TRBJ1-2, with TRBD1 as a possible D gene (5 bases). There are 13 residues in the CDR3. From germline, CDR1 is SQVTM and CDR2 ANQGSEA. The V end was cut by 4 bases, the J end by 2 bases, with 11 bases between. In DNA, the CDR3 is TGCAGCGTTGGAAATCCAGGGAACTATGGCTACACCTTC. Encoded protein: CSVGNPGNYGYTF.

This clonotype was found a few times. The chain joins TRBV5-6 to TRBJ1-2; TRBD1 might be the D (5 bases). The CDR3 is made up of 15 amino acids. The germline CDR1 and CDR2 sequences are SGHDT and YYEEEE. V lost 0 bases to trimming and J lost 3 bases, with 12 bases between them. CDR3 protein: CASSLAQEGYYGYTF. The DNA for the CDR3 is TGTGCCAGCAGCTTGGCACAGGAGGGCTACTATGGCTACACCTTC. The full variable domain, rest sourced from reference TRBV5-6 and TRBJ1-2, is DAGVTQSPTHLIKTRGQQVTLRCSPKSGHDTVSWYQQALGQGPQFIFQYYEEEERQRGNFPDRFSGHQFPNYSSELNVNALLLGDSALYLCASSLAQEGYYGYTFGSGTRLTVV.

DNA of the CDR3: TGTGCCAGCAGCTGGGAAGCGAGCGGTCTCTACGAGCAGTACTTC. Amino acids: CASSWEASGLYEQYF. This chain links TRBV7-3 with TRBJ2-7, with D possibly being TRBD2 (5 bases). With 4 bases removed from V and 3 bases from J, the gap between germline ends came to 16 bases. Germline values: CDR1 SGHTA, CDR2 FQGTGA. The CDR3 spans 15 residues.

The V gene is TRBV29-1, the J gene TRBJ1-3; unclear D gene. Per the germline V gene, CDR1 is SQVTM and CDR2 is ANQGSEA. The CDR3 contains 16 residues. Trimming pared 2 bases from V and 1 base from J, leaving 15 bases between. CDR3 residues: CSVEWIGSGSGNTIYF. The CDR3 nucleotides are TGCAGCGTTGAATGGATCGGCAGTGGTTCTGGAAACACCATATATTTT.

This clonotype was recorded a few times. In nucleotides, the CDR3 is TGCGCCAGCAGCTCCCGACTTAACGGGGAGACCCAGTACTTC. It encodes CASSSRLNGETQYF. The rearrangement joins TRBV5-1 to TRBJ2-5; no definite D call. Per the germline V gene, CDR1 is SGHRS and CDR2 is YFSETQ. V shed 3 bases and J shed 5 bases, with 14 bases lying between them. The CDR3 runs 14 residues.

The chain links TRBV4-2 to TRBJ2-1; no firm D call. V lost 4 bases and J 6 bases, leaving 19 bases between the germline ends. The CDR3 sequence is 16 residues long. Germline values: CDR1 LGHNA, CDR2 YNFKEQ. The CDR3 region is CASSRNPIGKGNEQFF. The CDR3 nucleotides read TGTGCCAGCAGCCGGAACCCGATAGGAAAAGGCAATGAGCAGTTCTTC.

The chain is built from TRBV19 and TRBJ2-7; 8 bases align to TRBD1. The germline V gene encodes CDR1 LNHDA and CDR2 SQIVND (reference sequence). The CDR3 consists of 14 residues. V gave up 5 bases and J gave up 3 bases; unmatched junction bases: 6. This chain's CDR3 is CASSRQGIRYEQYF. In nucleotides, the CDR3 is TGTGCCAGTAGTCGACAGGGGATCCGCTACGAGCAGTACTTC.

The chain employs TRBV20-1 and TRBJ1-5; 9 bases are a match to TRBD1. Germline values: CDR1 DFQATT, CDR2 SNEGSKA (reference sequence). The CDR3 consists of 18 residues. V lost 0 bases, J lost 0 bases, and 9 bases stayed unmatched. CDR3 sequence: CSARDKGQGKYSNQPQHF. Here the CDR3 DNA reads TGCAGTGCTAGAGATAAGGGACAGGGAAAATATAGCAATCAGCCCCAGCATTTT.

This clonotype has a handful of counts. The chain recombines TRBV7-9 with TRBJ2-3; the D is unclear. CDR1 is SEHNR, CDR2 FQNEAQ, per germline (reference sequence). The CDR3 loop spans 15 amino acids. V lost 3 bases and J lost 0, with 10 bases in between. DNA of the CDR3: TGTGCCAGCAGCTTCACACCCTCTAGCACAGATACGCAGTATTTT. This encodes CASSFTPSSTDTQYF.

This clonotype was seen a few times. The chain combines TRBV20-1 with TRBJ2-2, with TRBD1 identical over 9 bases. This CDR3 comprises 15 residues. Looked up from germline, CDR1 is DFQATT and CDR2 is SNEGSKA (reference sequence). V shed 0 bases, J shed 5 bases, and the junction held 4 bases outside the gene matches. The chain's CDR3 is CSARDGDRVTGELFF. Here the CDR3 DNA reads TGCAGTGCTAGAGATGGGGACAGGGTAACCGGGGAGCTGTTTTTT.

This chain uses TRBV5-5 with TRBJ1-1, with D tentatively TRBD1 (5 bases). Germline V gene sequence: CDR1 SGHKS, CDR2 YYEKEE (reference sequence). Trimming left V 1 base short and J 1 base short, with 14 bases between. The CDR3 has 16 amino acids. The CDR3 DNA is TGTGCCAGCAGCTTGAGCCTTGGACACGCGAACACTGAAGCTTTCTTT. Its translation: CASSLSLGHANTEAFF.

V and J are TRBV7-6 and TRBJ2-2; D remains unclear. Germline V gene lookup returns CDR1 SGHVS and CDR2 FNYEAQ. V lost 1 base, J lost 8 bases, and 14 bases lay in between. The CDR3 spans 15 residues. Written as DNA, the CDR3 is TGTGCCAGCAGCTTAGACCAGAGTGGTTTGGGGGAGCTGTTTTTT. Encoded protein: CASSLDQSGLGELFF.

The chain has TRBV20-1 and TRBJ2-1; 9 bases line up with TRBD2. This CDR3 spans 18 amino acids. V lost 0 bases to trimming and J lost 8 bases; unmatched junction nucleotides: 17. The germline V gene has CDR1 DFQATT and CDR2 SNEGSKA (reference sequence). The CDR3 loop is CSARERKRLAEGDHEQFF. The CDR3 coding sequence is TGCAGTGCTAGAGAGAGGAAAAGACTAGCGGAGGGTGACCATGAGCAGTTCTTC.

In DNA, the CDR3 is TGTGCCAGCAGCTACGGGGATCAGCCCCAGCATTTT. Its protein product is CASSYGDQPQHF. The gene calls are TRBV7-3 and TRBJ1-5; D is unresolved. The length of the CDR3 is 12 residues. Per germline, CDR1 SGHTA and CDR2 FQGTGA. V was pared by 4 bases and J by 5 bases, with 6 bases between.

CDR3 nucleotide sequence: TGTGCCAGTAGTATTAACAGGCGGAGTTGGTCCATGAACACTGAAGCTTTCTTT. Encoded protein: CASSINRRSWSMNTEAFF. The V and J genes are TRBV19 and TRBJ1-1; tentatively, D is TRBD1 (5 bases). The ends were cut back, 3 bases at V and 0 bases at J, with 20 bases in the middle. This CDR3 comprises 18 residues. In germline, CDR1 is LNHDA, CDR2 SQIVND (reference sequence).

The chain links TRBV2 to TRBJ1-1; TRBD1 is a possible D gene (5 bases). This CDR3 contains 15 residues. Germline CDR1 reads SNHLY; CDR2 reads FYNNEI. V was shortened by 3 bases and J by 4 bases, with 15 bases between the two germline ends. The CDR3: CASSEFGTGGTEAFF. The CDR3 coding sequence is TGTGCCAGCAGTGAGTTTGGGACGGGGGGCACTGAAGCTTTCTTT.

V usage is TRBV4-1 and J usage is TRBJ1-2, with D unresolved. This CDR3 has 16 residues. CDR1 and CDR2 from the germline V gene are MGHRA and YSYEKL. Trimming took 1 base from V and 3 from J, leaving 15 bases between them. CDR3: CASSQGGPGFYYGYTF. The CDR3 bases are TGCGCCAGCAGCCAAGGAGGGCCCGGTTTTTACTATGGCTACACCTTC.